The 21 T cell receptor beta chains reported below all come from one sample, sequenced in a study of control samples from healthy donors and cancer patients (dated by TCRdb to 2020 to 2022). Library preparation employed the immunoSEQ multiplex PCR assay. TCRdb's version of the immuneACCESS table is confined to in-frame rearrangements and falls short of the full clone set. An unresolved V gene accounts for under half of the shortfall where checked; the remainder is of unknown origin. The sample table contains 50,000 to 55,000 clones; only one count was recorded for roughly 90% of them. The biggest ten clones account for 1.6% of the sample. What was sequenced was PBMCs. The receptors derive from a middle-aged man with colorectal cancer.

The genes are TRBV15 and TRBJ1-5; 10 bases align to TRBD1. The germline V gene encodes CDR1 LNHNV and CDR2 YYDKDF (reference sequence). This CDR3 comprises 15 residues. V lost 0 bases and J lost 6; bases outside the gene matches: 2. In nucleotides, the CDR3 is TGTGCCACCAGCAGAGACGACAGGGGGCTTCAGCCCCAGCATTTT. Translating it yields CATSRDDRGLQPQHF.

The rearrangement links TRBV7-9 to TRBJ2-7, with D possibly called TRBD1 or TRBD2 (6 bases each). CDR3 length equals 13 residues. Trimming cost V 8 bases and J 5 bases, with 16 bases left between them. CDR1 is SEHNR, CDR2 FQNEAQ, per germline (reference sequence). The CDR3: CASSYGGRDEQYF. CDR3 nucleotide sequence: TGTGCCAGCTCTTATGGGGGGCGAGACGAGCAGTACTTC.

This clone was observed a single time. This chain connects TRBV9 to TRBJ1-1; D gene ambiguous. CDR3 length: 13 amino acids. Germline V CDR1 and CDR2: SGDLS, YYNGEE. Trimming removed 3 bases at V and 4 bases at J, with 10 bases between. CDR3 region: CASSGRPLTEAFF. The CDR3 DNA follows: TGTGCCAGCAGCGGCCGTCCCCTCACTGAAGCTTTCTTT.

On this clone itself: Germline is not matched at one junction end, which may reflect a read error. The chain combines TRBV25-1 with TRBJ2-5; D is uncertain. Germline CDR1 and CDR2: MGHDK and SYGVNS. This CDR3 is built from 9 residues. The CDR3 reads CASGETQYF. The DNA for the CDR3 is TGTGCCAGCGGTGAGACCCAGTACTTC.

The V gene is TRBV12-3 or TRBV12-4, the J gene TRBJ2-5; D gene unclear. The germline V and J ends were trimmed by 6 bases and 2 bases, with 10 bases remaining between them. This CDR3 has 13 residues. In DNA form, the CDR3 reads TGTGCCAGCAGCCCGGGTGAGCAAGAGACCCAGTACTTC. Translated, it gives CASSPGEQETQYF.

As for this clone: Relative to the germline gene, one junction end is altered; a read error may explain this. The chain couples TRBV7-7 to TRBJ2-5, with a weak D call TRBD1 (6 bases). Per germline, CDR1 SSHAT and CDR2 FNYEAQ (reference sequence). This CDR3 has 15 amino acids. The CDR3: CASSFRQGMGETQYF. The CDR3 nucleotides read TGTGCTAGCAGCTTTCGTCAGGGGATGGGGGAGACCCAGTACTTC.

The chain couples TRBV27 to TRBJ2-6; TRBD1 matches 7 bases. This CDR3 spans 21 amino acids. Germline loops: CDR1 MNHEY, CDR2 SMNVEV (reference sequence). V lost 1 base to trimming and J lost 2 bases; unmatched junction nucleotides: 17. CDR3 DNA sequence: TGTGCCAGCAGTTTATTCCTAAGCCGGGACAGATTGTTAGCTGGGGCCAACGTCCTGACTTTC. Amino acids: CASSLFLSRDRLLAGANVLTF.

The V gene is TRBV18, the J gene TRBJ1-4, with TRBD1 as a possible D gene (5 bases). Trimming cost V 4 bases and J 8 bases, with 14 bases left between them. The CDR3 contains 14 residues. Germline V CDR1 and CDR2: KGHSH, LQKENI. CDR3 DNA: TGTGCCAGCTCACAACAGGAGAGTGAGGAAAAACTGTTTTTT. Translating it yields CASSQQESEEKLFF.

The CDR3 here is CASSEGLNTGELFF. The CDR3 DNA reads TGTGCCAGCAGTGAAGGGCTCAACACCGGGGAGCTGTTTTTT. The V gene is TRBV25-1, the J gene TRBJ2-2; no reliable D call. This CDR3 is built from 14 residues. Germline loops: CDR1 MGHDK, CDR2 SYGVNS. With 2 bases removed from V and 2 bases from J, the gap between germline ends came to 6 bases.

The chain is built from TRBV7-9 and TRBJ2-3; possible D gene TRBD2, 6 bases. CDR3 length: 11 residues. Deletions cut 7 bases from V and 4 bases from J, with 6 bases between. Germline-derived CDR1 and CDR2 are SEHNR and FQNEAQ (reference sequence). In DNA, the CDR3 is TGTGCCAGCACGGGAGCAGATACGCAGTATTTT. Its protein product is CASTGADTQYF.

The chain couples TRBV27 to TRBJ1-1; no reliable D call. CDR3 length equals 13 residues. From germline, CDR1 is MNHEY and CDR2 SMNVEV (reference sequence). V was clipped by 5 bases and J by 0 bases, with 7 bases between them. The CDR3 DNA follows: TGTGCCAGCAGTCGAAGAATGAACACTGAAGCTTTCTTT. This gives the protein CASSRRMNTEAFF.

The chain couples TRBV21-1 to TRBJ1-4. TRBV21-1 is noted as a pseudogene. This CDR3 has 15 residues. CDR3 sequence (DNA): TGTGCCAGCAGCAAAGGGACAGACGGGGGTGAAAAACTGTTTTTT. Its translation: CASSKGTDGGEKLFF.

This chain joins TRBV16 and TRBJ2-1, with D tentatively TRBD1 (5 bases). In germline, CDR1 is KGHSY, CDR2 FQNENV. Trimming removed 4 bases at V and 0 bases at J, with 10 bases between. The CDR3 covers 15 residues. The DNA of the CDR3 is TGTGCCAGCAGCCGGGGCTCGAGCTCCTACAATGAGCAGTTCTTC. Translating it yields CASSRGSSSYNEQFF.

This clone was observed a few times. The rearrangement joins TRBV19 to TRBJ1-5; 7 nucleotides match TRBD1. CDR1 and CDR2 (germline): LNHDA, SQIVND (reference sequence). J was trimmed by 2 bases and V by 6 bases; bases with no gene match: 13. The CDR3 is 17 amino acids. The CDR3, as DNA: TGTGCCAGTAGGCCCGGACAGGACCTAAGGGGCAATCAGCCCCAGCATTTT. Translated: CASRPGQDLRGNQPQHF.

This clone was detected only once. The V call is TRBV6-2 or TRBV6-3, the J call TRBJ2-3; 12 nucleotides agree with TRBD2. Germline V gene sequence: CDR1 MNHEY, CDR2 SVGEGT. V lost 3 bases, J lost 3 bases, and 4 bases stayed unmatched. The CDR3 runs to 16 residues. In nucleotides, the CDR3 is TGTGCCAGCAGTTATAAGGGGACTAGCGGGACAGATACGCAGTATTTT. This gives the protein CASSYKGTSGTDTQYF.

The genes are TRBV6-1 and TRBJ2-7; 9 positions match TRBD2. V lost 4 bases, J lost 6 bases, and 7 bases stayed unmatched. The CDR3 is made up of 14 amino acids. The germline V gene encodes CDR1 MNHNS and CDR2 SASEGT. In nucleotides, the CDR3 is TGTGCCAGCAGTGTAGCGGGAGCTATAGGCGAGCAGTACTTC. Its translation: CASSVAGAIGEQYF.

Here the CDR3 DNA reads TGTGCCAGCAGCTTAGGGCTACAGGGGCCGAGCACAGATACGCAGTATTTT. Protein: CASSLGLQGPSTDTQYF. The J gene is TRBJ2-3, the V gene TRBV7-9, with TRBD1 matching 7 bases. The CDR3 contains 17 residues. Unmatched junction bases numbered 7, after V lost 1 base and J lost 0 bases. Per germline, CDR1 SEHNR and CDR2 FQNEAQ (reference sequence).

V usage is TRBV27 and J usage is TRBJ2-1; D not certain. The germline CDR1 and CDR2 sequences are MNHEY and SMNVEV (reference sequence). Trimming removed 3 bases at V and 0 bases at J, with 9 bases between. The CDR3 is 15 amino acids. The CDR3 DNA is TGTGCCAGCAGTTTCGAAGGACCCTCCTACAATGAGCAGTTCTTC. Protein product: CASSFEGPSYNEQFF.

Points on this clone: An end of the junction does not agree with germline; a read error may underlie this. The chain recombines TRBV7-3 with TRBJ1-6; D remains unclear. The length of the CDR3 is 14 residues. Germline CDR1 is SGHTA and CDR2 is FQGTGA. The chain's CDR3 is CASSLTVQNSPLHF. The CDR3 coding sequence is TGTGCCAGCAGCCTAACCGTACAGAATTCACCCCTCCACTTT.

The chain employs TRBV9 and TRBJ2-7; D is possibly TRBD2 (6 bases). CDR1 and CDR2 (germline): SGDLS, YYNGEE. Trimming removed 0 bases at V and 6 bases at J, with 16 bases between. This CDR3 region has 15 residues. The CDR3, as DNA: TGTGCCAGCAGCGTAGCCGGGACTGGCCCCACCGAGCAGTACTTC. Amino acid sequence: CASSVAGTGPTEQYF. The complete variable domain, with remaining parts taken from reference TRBV9 and TRBJ2-7, reads DSGVTQTPKHLITATGQRVTLRCSPRSGDLSVYWYQQSLDQGLQFLIQYYNGEERAKGNILERFSAQQFPDLHSELNLSSLELGDSALYFCASSVAGTGPTEQYFGPGTRLTVT.

V and J are TRBV30 and TRBJ2-2; perhaps TRBD1 as D (5 bases). Per the germline V gene, CDR1 is GTSNPN and CDR2 is SVGIG (reference sequence). V lost 2 bases, J lost 0 bases, and 13 bases lay in between. The CDR3 is made up of 16 amino acids. The CDR3 nucleotides are TGTGCCTGGAGTCCTACTTCGACAGCGAACACCGGGGAGCTGTTTTTT. Amino acid sequence: CAWSPTSTANTGELFF.